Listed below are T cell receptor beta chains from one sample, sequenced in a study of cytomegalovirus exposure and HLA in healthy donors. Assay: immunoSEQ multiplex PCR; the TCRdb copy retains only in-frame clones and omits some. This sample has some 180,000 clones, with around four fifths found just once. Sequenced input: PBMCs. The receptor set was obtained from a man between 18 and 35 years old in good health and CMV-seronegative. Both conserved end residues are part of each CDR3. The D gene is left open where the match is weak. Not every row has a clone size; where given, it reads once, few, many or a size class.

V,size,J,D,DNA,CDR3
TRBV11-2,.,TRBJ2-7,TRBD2,TGTGCCAGCAGCCGCGGACTAGCGGGGGAACTCTCCTACGAGCAGTACTTC,CASSRGLAGELSYEQYF
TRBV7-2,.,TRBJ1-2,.,TGTGCCAGCAGCTGGGCCAACTATGGCTACACCTTC,CASSWANYGYTF
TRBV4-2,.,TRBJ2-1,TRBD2,TGTGCCAGCAGCCAAGATGGACTAGCGACTTACAATGAGCAGTTCTTC,CASSQDGLATYNEQFF
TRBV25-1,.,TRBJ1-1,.,TGTGCCAGCAGCTTCAGGGCCAACACTGAAGCTTTCTTT,CASSFRANTEAFF
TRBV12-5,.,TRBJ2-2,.,TGTGCTAGTGGTTTGGTGACGGGTGTACAAACCGGGGAGCTGTTTTTT,CASGLVTGVQTGELFF
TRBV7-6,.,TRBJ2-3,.,TGTGCCAGCAGCTTAGAGCCGGGGTCAAGCACAGATACGCAGTATTTT,CASSLEPGSSTDTQYF
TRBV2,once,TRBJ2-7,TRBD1,TGTGCCAGCACCATGGGGAGACAGGGGGCCGAGCAGTACTTC,CASTMGRQGAEQYF
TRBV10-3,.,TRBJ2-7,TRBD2,TGTGCCACCTGTCCGTCGGGAGGGTTCTACGAGCAGTACTTC,CATCPSGGFYEQYF
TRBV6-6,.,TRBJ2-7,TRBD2,TGTGCCAGCAGGCCAACTAGCGGGAGGGCCTACGAGCAGTACTTC,CASRPTSGRAYEQYF
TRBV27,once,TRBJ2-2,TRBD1,TGTGCCAGCAGTTACGGACAGGGGGTCGGGGAGCTGTTTTTT,CASSYGQGVGELFF
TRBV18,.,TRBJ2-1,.,TGTGCCAGCTCCCTAACCACCAGCGGCAATGAGCAGTTCTTC,CASSLTTSGNEQFF
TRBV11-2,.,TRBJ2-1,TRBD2,TGTGCCAGCAGCCCTAGGACTAGCGGGAGATTTGAGCAGTTCTTC,CASSPRTSGRFEQFF
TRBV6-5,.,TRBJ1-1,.,TGTGCCAGCAGCTCCCCCGGGAGGTCGAACACTGAAGCTTTCTTT,CASSSPGRSNTEAFF
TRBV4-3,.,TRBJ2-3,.,TGCGCCAGCAGCCAAGATGGGCAGGGCAGCACAGATACGCAGTATTTT,CASSQDGQGSTDTQYF